One and the same sample provided the 23 T cell receptor beta chains below, sequenced in a study of neurological immune-mediated disorders. The time point here: technical triplicate 2. MiXCR, run by TCRdb on the 5' RACE reads, gives a single entry per CDR3 protein. The sample records about 59,000 distinct CDR3 sequences, less than 25% being singletons. Sequenced: PBMCs. These receptors were obtained from a man between 60 and 70 years old with HTLV-1-associated myelopathy (HAM/TSP).

The CDR3 protein is CASSPRLAGELFF. CDR3 bases: TGTGCCAGCAGCCCTCGATTGGCCGGGGAGCTGTTTTTT. The V gene is TRBV3-1, the J gene TRBJ2-2; no clear D gene. V was clipped by 4 bases and J by 6 bases, with 9 bases between them. This CDR3 contains 13 residues. Germline V gene lookup returns CDR1 LGHDT and CDR2 YNNKEL (reference sequence).

There are many counts of this clonotype. This sequence joins TRBV5-1 and TRBJ2-1; maybe TRBD1 (6 bases). Germline assignment: CDR1 SGHRS and CDR2 YFSETQ. CDR3 size: 13 residues. V lost 4 bases and J lost 10, with 15 bases in between. The CDR3 bases are TGCGCCAGCAGCCCACCGGGACAAAGGGAGCAGTTCTTC. Amino acids: CASSPPGQREQFF.

Concerning this clonotype: A much larger clonotype is one base distant, so this may be a read error. This chain joins TRBV12-3 or TRBV12-4 and TRBJ2-5; 7 bases are shared with TRBD1. The CDR3 sequence is 16 residues long. DNA for the CDR3: TGTGCCAGCAGTTTGATCGGGACAGCAAGTCAAGAGACCCGGTACTTC. It yields the protein CASSLIGTASQETRYF.

The V call is TRBV10-3, the J call TRBJ2-1; unclear D gene. Trimming removed 5 bases from V and 8 bases from J, with 25 bases in between. This CDR3 region has 17 residues. The germline V gene encodes CDR1 ENHRY and CDR2 SYGVKD. The CDR3 sequence is CAISITPGPPSEDEQFF. The CDR3 DNA sequence: TGTGCCATCAGTATCACCCCTGGGCCTCCCTCGGAAGATGAGCAGTTCTTC.

This clonotype appeared a few times. This chain connects TRBV6-4 to TRBJ2-1, with 8 bases matching TRBD2. The CDR3 has 14 residues. Germline-derived CDR1 and CDR2 are MRHNA and SNTAGT. Trimming cost V 3 bases and J 6 bases; bases outside gene matches: 4. DNA of the CDR3: TGTGCCAGCAGTGAGGCTAGCGGGCCCAATGAGCAGTTCTTC. It encodes CASSEASGPNEQFF.

V usage is TRBV20-1 and J usage is TRBJ2-7; 13 positions agree with TRBD2. The length of the CDR3 is 12 residues. V was pared by 6 bases and J by 6 bases, with 2 bases of the junction left unmatched. Germline V lookup: CDR1 DFQATT, CDR2 SNEGSKA (reference sequence). CDR3 residues: CSAGLAGVEQYF. CDR3 DNA: TGCAGTGCCGGACTAGCGGGAGTCGAGCAGTACTTC.

The table lists this clonotype with many counts. The V call is TRBV20-1, the J call TRBJ2-1, with 7 bases aligning to TRBD2. The germline gives CDR1 DFQATT, CDR2 SNEGSKA (reference sequence). The CDR3 spans 16 residues. V shed 0 bases, J shed 0 bases, and the junction held 5 bases outside the gene matches. The CDR3 reads CSARESGVSSYNEQFF. The CDR3 DNA is TGCAGTGCTAGAGAGAGCGGGGTCAGCTCCTACAATGAGCAGTTCTTC.

This clonotype came up many times. The chain has TRBV5-1 and TRBJ2-1, with 9 bases that match TRBD1. CDR3 length: 14 residues. Trimming removed 4 bases from V and 8 bases from J; junction bases left unmatched: 7. Germline V CDR1 and CDR2: SGHRS, YFSETQ. The CDR3 region has the DNA TGCGCCAGCAGCCTGGGGACAGGGAGGCATGAGCAGTTCTTC. Translating it yields CASSLGTGRHEQFF.

This clonotype was recorded many times. The chain combines TRBV20-1 with TRBJ2-7; 7 bases line up with TRBD1. J gave up 7 bases and V 7 bases, and 10 bases lay outside the gene matches. Germline loops: CDR1 DFQATT, CDR2 SNEGSKA (reference sequence). The CDR3 spans 12 residues. For the CDR3, the DNA is TGCAGTGTCAGAGGACAGGCCGAGGAGCAGTACTTC. Protein: CSVRGQAEEQYF.

This clonotype was seen at least ten times. V is TRBV12-3 or TRBV12-4 and J is TRBJ2-3; no firm D call. This CDR3 is 13 amino acids long. V lost 3 bases and J 4 bases, leaving 8 bases between the germline ends. CDR3 loop: CASSFAESDTQYF. The DNA for the CDR3 is TGTGCCAGCAGTTTCGCGGAGTCAGATACGCAGTATTTT.

This clonotype has at least ten counts. The chain uses TRBV14 and TRBJ2-7; 9 nucleotides align to TRBD2. V lost 0 bases and J lost 7; bases outside the gene matches: 4. Germline V CDR1 and CDR2: SGHDN, FVKESK. The CDR3 runs to 14 residues. CDR3 in DNA: TGTGCCAGCAGCCAAGATGCGGGGGGGCTGGAGCAGTACTTC. Its protein product is CASSQDAGGLEQYF.

This clonotype showed up many times. The chain couples TRBV12-3 or TRBV12-4 to TRBJ2-6; D call uncertain. The CDR3 length is 16 residues. Trimming shortened V by 6 bases and J by 0 bases, and 12 bases separated the two germline ends. In DNA form, the CDR3 reads TGTGCCAGCAGCCCTATGGTATACTCTGGGGCCAACGTCCTGACTTTC. Translated: CASSPMVYSGANVLTF.

This clonotype was counted a single time. The chain uses TRBV7-9 and TRBJ1-5; D unclear. Per germline, CDR1 SEHNR and CDR2 FQNEAQ (reference sequence). The CDR3 sequence is 13 residues long. V lost 5 bases and J 5 bases, leaving 10 bases between the germline ends. The CDR3 spells CASSLSPDQPQHF. The CDR3, as DNA: TGTGCCAGCAGCCTATCGCCGGATCAGCCCCAGCATTTT.

V usage is TRBV20-1 and J usage is TRBJ2-7; possibly TRBD2 for D (5 bases). Germline V gene lookup returns CDR1 DFQATT and CDR2 SNEGSKA (reference sequence). Trimming shortened V by 5 bases and J by 3 bases, and 20 bases separated the two germline ends. The CDR3 sequence is 15 residues long. In DNA, the CDR3 is TGCAGTGCTTTGACGGGAACTAGGTATAGCTACGAGCAGTACTTC. Translated: CSALTGTRYSYEQYF.

The V and J genes are TRBV14 and TRBJ2-3, with D unresolved. CDR3 length: 13 amino acids. Germline V lookup: CDR1 SGHDN, CDR2 FVKESK. V lost 1 base, J lost 4 bases, and 6 bases lay in between. The CDR3 sequence is CASSQASSDTQYF. In nucleotides, the CDR3 is TGTGCCAGCAGCCAAGCATCTTCAGATACGCAGTATTTT. Full variable domain (outside the CDR3, taken from reference TRBV14 and TRBJ2-3): EAGVTQFPSHSVIEKGQTVTLRCDPISGHDNLYWYRRVMGKEIKFLLHFVKESKQDESGMPNNRFLAERTGGTYSTLKVQPAELEDSGVYFCASSQASSDTQYFGPGTRLTVL.

Notes on this clonotype: A much bigger clone sits one base away, suggesting this may be a read error. The rearrangement joins TRBV12-3 or TRBV12-4 to TRBJ2-3, with a possible D match to TRBD2 (6 bases). The CDR3 covers 14 residues. Trimming left V 6 bases short and J 1 base short, with 11 bases between. DNA for the CDR3: TGTGCCAGCAGGTGGGACTCAGGCACAGATACGCAGTATTTT. This encodes CASRWDSGTDTQYF.

The chain couples TRBV20-1 to TRBJ2-1, with D tentatively TRBD1 or TRBD2 (6 bases each). With 3 bases removed from V and 8 bases from J, the gap between germline ends came to 11 bases. The CDR3 sequence is 12 residues long. Germline CDR1 and CDR2: DFQATT and SNEGSKA (reference sequence). CDR3 amino acids: CSARGAGHEQFF. In DNA form, the CDR3 reads TGCAGTGCTAGGGGGGCGGGGCATGAGCAGTTCTTC.

This clonotype was counted ten times or more. The rearrangement uses TRBV5-1 and TRBJ1-1, with D possibly matching TRBD1 (5 bases). Trimming removed 0 bases from V and 5 bases from J, with 14 bases in between. CDR3 length equals 15 residues. The germline V gene has CDR1 SGHRS and CDR2 YFSETQ. The CDR3 nucleotides read TGCGCCAGCAGCTTGGGTGTTCCAGGGAAGACTGAAGCTTTCTTT. Its protein is CASSLGVPGKTEAFF.

The chain has TRBV2 and TRBJ2-3; D not certain. V shed 3 bases and J shed 6 bases, with 4 bases lying between them. CDR1 and CDR2 from the germline V gene are SNHLY and FYNNEI. CDR3 length: 11 residues. Written as DNA, the CDR3 is TGTGCCAGCAGTGAGAGGGATACGCAGTATTTT. Its translation is CASSERDTQYF.

This clonotype was observed at least ten times. The chain couples TRBV5-1 to TRBJ2-3; D gene ambiguous. Germline lookup yields CDR1 SGHRS and CDR2 YFSETQ. CDR3 length equals 16 residues. Trimming removed 0 bases at V and 0 bases at J, with 11 bases between. The CDR3 DNA follows: TGCGCCAGCAGCTTGGTGATCCCTACTAGCACAGATACGCAGTATTTT. It codes for CASSLVIPTSTDTQYF.

This clonotype occurred many times. The V and J genes are TRBV5-1 and TRBJ2-7; TRBD1 agrees at 9 bases. The CDR3 covers 15 residues. CDR1 and CDR2 (germline): SGHRS, YFSETQ. Trimming removed 0 bases from V and 2 bases from J; junction bases left unmatched: 3. The CDR3 sequence: CASSLGQGGTYEQYF. The CDR3 nucleotides are TGCGCCAGCAGCTTGGGACAGGGGGGTACCTACGAGCAGTACTTC. Full variable domain (missing parts from reference TRBV5-1 and TRBJ2-7): KAGVTQTPRYLIKTRGQQVTLSCSPISGHRSVSWYQQTPGQGLQFLFEYFSETQRNKGNFPGRFSGRQFSNSRSEMNVSTLELGDSALYLCASSLGQGGTYEQYFGPGTRLTVT.

This clonotype was counted at least ten times. This sequence joins TRBV14 and TRBJ2-5, with D possibly being TRBD2 (6 bases). The CDR3 is 14 residues long. The germline V and J ends were trimmed by 4 bases and 5 bases, with 14 bases remaining between them. CDR1 is SGHDN, CDR2 FVKESK, per germline. The CDR3 sequence: CASSPRSSAETQYF. The CDR3 nucleotides read TGTGCCAGCAGCCCTCGGTCTAGCGCCGAGACCCAGTACTTC.

Ten or more counts support this clonotype. The V gene is TRBV28, the J gene TRBJ1-2; D gene uncertain. Germline lookup yields CDR1 MDHEN and CDR2 SYDVKM. Trimming stripped 8 bases from V and 1 base from J, with 17 bases between. This CDR3 contains 15 residues. The CDR3 here is CASVKALALNYGYTF. The CDR3 DNA is TGTGCCAGCGTAAAGGCCCTGGCCCTTAACTATGGCTACACCTTC.